This T cell receptor beta chain was sequenced for a study of response to subunit inactivated influenza vaccine. TCRdb reprocessed the RT-PCR reads with MiXCR, giving one entry per CDR3 protein. The sample gives 600,000 to 850,000 distinct CDR3 sequences, approximately 15% of which show up once; approximately 7.6% is in the top ten. Points on this clonotype: Its antigen is not identified.

Findings and limits, study-wide: Authors suggested seasonal influenza vaccinations each recruit few new T cells.

Trimming took 2 bases from V and 1 from J; bases not matched to a gene: 8. The germline V gene encodes CDR1 ENHRY and CDR2 SYGVKD. The CDR3 runs 17 residues. The sample in question was PBMCs from blood, obtained less than 15 days before vaccination. The TCR originated in a man aged 45 to 65 who received an inactivated influenza vaccine. This sequence joins TRBV10-3 and TRBJ2-7, with 10 bases aligning to TRBD1. CDR3 DNA: TGTGCCATCAGTGAGGCCGGACAGGGGGTCCCATCCTACGAGCAGTACTTC. Translating it yields CAISEAGQGVPSYEQYF.